The 27 T cell receptor beta chains reported below all come from one sample, sequenced in a study of T cells in Graves' hyperthyroidism and ophthalmopathy. TCR beta CDR3 sequences were amplified from RNA transcripts. The study used the HTBI primer set for a first-round RT-PCR of the TCR CDR3. MiXCR was run by TCRdb on the multiplex PCR reads, yielding one entry per CDR3 protein. The repertoire has under 750,000 distinct CDR3 sequences, 18% of them found once; the top ten carry over 15%. The source material was blood. The receptors shown here come from a woman aged 45-60 years with Graves' hyperthyroidism that later progressed to Graves' ophthalmopathy.

There are a few counts of this clonotype. V is TRBV11-2 and J is TRBJ1-1; a possible D gene is TRBD1 (5 bases). Germline V gives CDR1 SGHAT, CDR2 FQNNGV. Trimming took off 5 bases at V and 6 bases at J, with 16 bases between the two ends. The CDR3 contains 14 residues. Written as DNA, the CDR3 is TGTGCCAGCAGCCCAGGGCCCTGGGCCCCTGAAGCTTTCTTT. Translation: CASSPGPWAPEAFF.

This clonotype has ten or more counts. V and J are TRBV2 and TRBJ1-1; weak D call: TRBD1 (6 bases). Germline V gives CDR1 SNHLY, CDR2 FYNNEI. V lost 7 bases, J lost 3 bases, and 15 bases lay in between. The CDR3 length is 14 residues. CDR3 sequence: CASIFWGLDTEAFF. The CDR3 nucleotides read TGTGCCAGCATCTTCTGGGGGCTGGACACTGAAGCTTTCTTT.

This rearrangement joins TRBV4-1 to TRBJ2-1, with 8 bases fitting TRBD2. CDR1 is MGHRA, CDR2 YSYEKL, per germline. CDR3 length: 15 residues. V dropped 3 bases and J dropped 4; count of bases not matched to a gene: 5. In nucleotides, the CDR3 is TGCGCCAGCAGCCACCCCGGGACTAGGTACAATGAGCAGTTCTTC. It translates to CASSHPGTRYNEQFF.

The V gene is TRBV29-1, the J gene TRBJ1-1; D remains ambiguous. CDR1 is SQVTM, CDR2 ANQGSEA, per germline. V was pared by 0 bases and J by 1 base, with 9 bases between. CDR3 length: 14 residues. This CDR3 is CSVEDLGQNTEAFF. As DNA, the CDR3 is TGCAGCGTTGAAGATCTTGGTCAGAACACTGAAGCTTTCTTT. Full variable domain (remainder filled in from reference TRBV29-1 and TRBJ1-1): SAVISQKPSRDICQRGTSLTIQCQVDSQVTMMFWYRQQPGQSLTLIATANQGSEATYESGFVIDKFPISRPNLTFSTLTVSNMSPEDSSIYLCSVEDLGQNTEAFFGQGTRLTVV.

This clonotype turned up a few times. The CDR3 DNA follows: TGTGCCAGCACTTGGGAGGGGGGAGGAACTGAAGCTTTCTTT. This translates into CASTWEGGGTEAFF. The chain recombines TRBV19 with TRBJ1-1, with D maybe TRBD1 (6 bases). The CDR3 consists of 14 residues. The V end lost 9 bases, the J end lost 5 bases, and 19 bases lay between the germline ends. CDR1 and CDR2 (germline): LNHDA, SQIVND (reference sequence). The whole variable domain, filled in from reference TRBV19 and TRBJ1-1, reads DGGITQSPKYLFRKEGQNVTLSCEQNLNHDAMYWYRQDPGQGLRLIYYSQIVNDFQKGDIAEGYSVSREKKESFPLTVTSAQKNPTAFYLCASTWEGGGTEAFFGQGTRLTVV.

This clonotype was observed a handful of times. The chain employs TRBV5-1 and TRBJ1-1; the D is unclear. This CDR3 is built from 15 residues. Germline CDR1 SGHRS, CDR2 YFSETQ. The germline V and J ends were trimmed by 0 bases and 4 bases, with 13 bases remaining between them. Here the CDR3 DNA reads TGCGCCAGCAGCTTGGGGACGTATGACCCCACTGAAGCTTTCTTT. Its translation: CASSLGTYDPTEAFF.

The chain joins TRBV3-1 to TRBJ2-1, with D hard to call. The CDR3 sequence is 15 residues long. Between the trimmed V and J ends, which lost 0 bases and 5 bases, there was a span of 11 bases. The germline V gene has CDR1 LGHDT and CDR2 YNNKEL (reference sequence). CDR3 sequence reads: CASSQDLANNNEQFF. The CDR3 DNA reads TGTGCCAGCAGCCAAGATTTGGCCAACAACAATGAGCAGTTCTTC.

This clonotype was seen a few times. One junction end disagrees with the germline gene, perhaps due to a read error. The V and J genes are TRBV18 and TRBJ1-2; a weak D match, TRBD1 (5 bases). This CDR3 region has 14 residues. CDR1 KGHSH and CDR2 LQKENI come from the germline V gene. This CDR3 is CASSPSQGDYGYTF. Here the CDR3 DNA reads TGTGCTAGCTCACCAAGCCAGGGCGACTATGGCTACACCTTC.

This clonotype was recorded a few times. This rearrangement joins TRBV11-3 to TRBJ2-3; 15 nucleotides match TRBD2. Germline loops: CDR1 SGHNT, CDR2 YENEEA. The CDR3 is made up of 17 amino acids. Losses at the gene ends were 5 bases for V and 4 bases for J; bases not matched to a gene: 7. CDR3 region: CASSPRTSGGAPDTQYF. DNA for the CDR3: TGTGCCAGCAGCCCTCGGACTAGCGGGGGGGCCCCAGATACGCAGTATTTT.

This clonotype appeared a few times. The CDR3 sequence is CSASPPRLAGLNTGELFF. The CDR3 DNA follows: TGCAGTGCTAGCCCTCCACGGCTAGCGGGCTTGAACACCGGGGAGCTGTTTTTT. The genes are TRBV20-1 and TRBJ2-2; 8 bases are shared with TRBD2. Germline-derived CDR1 and CDR2 are DFQATT and SNEGSKA (reference sequence). With V trimmed by 3 bases and J by 1 base, 13 bases remained unmatched. CDR3 size: 18 residues.

This chain's CDR3 is CSVEEATYGGPYNEQFF. The CDR3 DNA follows: TGCAGCGTTGAAGAGGCCACTTACGGGGGGCCCTACAATGAGCAGTTCTTC. The chain carries TRBV29-1 and TRBJ2-1, with TRBD2 as a possible D gene (7 bases). This CDR3 is 17 amino acids long. Germline V gene lookup returns CDR1 SQVTM and CDR2 ANQGSEA. The V end lost 0 bases, the J end lost 2 bases, and 17 bases lay between the germline ends.

This clonotype was counted a few times. The CDR3, as DNA: TGTGCCAGCTCAGCCTCACAGGGAATCACCGGGGAGCTGTTTTTT. Protein product: CASSASQGITGELFF. The V gene is TRBV11-1, the J gene TRBJ2-2; D perhaps matches TRBD1 (6 bases). Germline CDR1 and CDR2: SGHAT and FQDESV (reference sequence). Trimming took 8 bases from V and 4 from J, leaving 17 bases between them. CDR3 size: 15 residues.

This clonotype was recorded at least ten times. The chain uses TRBV11-1 and TRBJ2-2, with 10 positions matching TRBD2. J was trimmed by 0 bases and V by 2 bases; bases with no gene match: 6. The CDR3 extends over 18 amino acids. The germline CDR1 and CDR2 sequences are SGHAT and FQDESV (reference sequence). The CDR3 reads CASSLRMGLAPNTGELFF. CDR3 bases: TGTGCCAGCAGCTTAAGGATGGGACTAGCGCCGAACACCGGGGAGCTGTTTTTT. Looking up the rest from reference TRBV11-1 and TRBJ2-2 gives the full variable domain: EAEVAQSPRYKITEKSQAVAFWCDPISGHATLYWYRQILGQGPELLVQFQDESVVDDSQLPKDRFSAERLKGVDSTLKIQPAELGDSAMYLCASSLRMGLAPNTGELFFGEGSRLTVL.

This clonotype was counted only a few times. The chain is built from TRBV7-8 and TRBJ1-3, with D hard to call. The CDR3 loop spans 13 amino acids. V was trimmed by 5 bases and J by 8 bases, leaving 13 bases between them. CDR1 and CDR2 (germline): SGHVS, FQNEAQ. The CDR3 here is CASSTPPRDTIYF. The CDR3 DNA reads TGTGCCAGCAGCACACCTCCCCGGGACACCATATATTTT.

Only a few counts were recorded for this clonotype. This chain connects TRBV5-6 to TRBJ2-1; TRBD1 aligns across 9 bases. The ends lost 2 bases at V and 8 bases at J; junction bases unmatched: 8. The CDR3 loop spans 15 amino acids. Germline V gives CDR1 SGHDT, CDR2 YYEEEE. The CDR3 loop is CASSFSGTGFHEQFF. For the CDR3, the DNA is TGTGCCAGCAGCTTCTCCGGGACAGGGTTCCATGAGCAGTTCTTC.

The J gene is TRBJ1-1, the V gene TRBV27, with D unclear. Germline V gives CDR1 MNHEY, CDR2 SMNVEV (reference sequence). Trimming cost V 2 bases and J 0 bases, with 7 bases left between them. The CDR3 extends over 14 amino acids. As DNA, the CDR3 is TGTGCCAGCAGTTTAAGGCCACTGAACACTGAAGCTTTCTTT. Translating gives CASSLRPLNTEAFF.

This clonotype was observed a handful of times. The genes are TRBV29-1 and TRBJ1-1, with D unresolved. This CDR3 comprises 13 residues. CDR1 is SQVTM, CDR2 ANQGSEA, per germline. Trimming left V 4 bases short and J 0 bases short, with 9 bases between. CDR3 coding DNA: TGCAGCGTTGTTAGGATGATGAACACTGAAGCTTTCTTT. Protein sequence: CSVVRMMNTEAFF.

This clonotype came up many times. This chain connects TRBV20-1 to TRBJ1-2, with D hard to call. The germline V gene encodes CDR1 DFQATT and CDR2 SNEGSKA (reference sequence). This CDR3 spans 14 amino acids. Trimming pared 3 bases from V and 5 bases from J, leaving 16 bases between. As DNA, the CDR3 is TGCAGTGCTAGCCCCAGTTCCACGGCATATGGCTACACCTTC. The encoded protein is CSASPSSTAYGYTF.

This clonotype was counted a few times. The gene calls are TRBV7-9 and TRBJ2-1, with 7 positions matching TRBD1. The CDR3 loop spans 14 amino acids. Germline V gene data show CDR1 as SEHNR and CDR2 as FQNEAQ (reference sequence). With 3 bases clipped from V and 8 bases from J, the junction kept 7 bases outside the gene matches. CDR3 in DNA: TGTGCCAGCAGCTTGGGACAGTTTGAATATGAGCAGTTCTTC. It specifies CASSLGQFEYEQFF.

This clonotype was counted a few times. This rearrangement joins TRBV4-1 to TRBJ1-2, with D perhaps TRBD1 (5 bases). CDR3 size: 14 residues. From germline, CDR1 is MGHRA and CDR2 YSYEKL. V lost 5 bases and J lost 8, with 18 bases in between. The CDR3: CASSYDNGAGGYTF. In DNA form, the CDR3 reads TGCGCCAGCAGCTACGACAATGGGGCCGGGGGCTACACCTTC.

J is TRBJ1-6 and V is TRBV20-1; D is perhaps TRBD1 (6 bases). Trimming took 5 bases from V and 7 from J, leaving 12 bases between them. Germline lookup yields CDR1 DFQATT and CDR2 SNEGSKA (reference sequence). The CDR3 covers 13 residues. CDR3 sequence reads: CSALKGGNSPLHF. The CDR3 region has the DNA TGCAGTGCTTTAAAGGGGGGAAATTCACCCCTCCACTTT.

This clonotype was recorded at least ten times. The J gene is TRBJ1-2, the V gene TRBV4-1; D ambiguous. From germline, CDR1 is MGHRA and CDR2 YSYEKL. The CDR3 is made up of 14 amino acids. V dropped 1 base and J dropped 2 bases, with 8 bases sitting between them. As DNA, the CDR3 is TGCGCCAGCAGCCAAGCGACCGCCAACTATGGCTACACCTTC. Protein sequence: CASSQATANYGYTF.

This clonotype was seen repeatedly, ten times or more. The chain is built from TRBV5-1 and TRBJ2-2; TRBD1 matches at 12 bases. CDR1 is SGHRS and CDR2 is YFSETQ in the germline V gene. This CDR3 is built from 16 residues. Unmatched junction bases numbered 6, after V lost 4 bases and J lost 5 bases. The CDR3 loop is CASSPGTGGNTGELFF. The CDR3 nucleotides read TGCGCCAGCAGCCCCGGGACAGGGGGCAATACCGGGGAGCTGTTTTTT. Complete variable domain (other parts from reference TRBV5-1 and TRBJ2-2): KAGVTQTPRYLIKTRGQQVTLSCSPISGHRSVSWYQQTPGQGLQFLFEYFSETQRNKGNFPGRFSGRQFSNSRSEMNVSTLELGDSALYLCASSPGTGGNTGELFFGEGSRLTVL.

The V gene is TRBV14, the J gene TRBJ1-4; a weak D match, TRBD1 (5 bases). V lost 2 bases to trimming and J lost 0 bases, with 7 bases between them. From germline, CDR1 is SGHDN and CDR2 FVKESK. The CDR3 totals 15 residues. CDR3 protein: CASSQIGATNEKLFF. Written as DNA, the CDR3 is TGTGCCAGCAGCCAAATAGGGGCAACTAATGAAAAACTGTTTTTT. Looking up the rest from reference TRBV14 and TRBJ1-4 gives the full variable domain: EAGVTQFPSHSVIEKGQTVTLRCDPISGHDNLYWYRRVMGKEIKFLLHFVKESKQDESGMPNNRFLAERTGGTYSTLKVQPAELEDSGVYFCASSQIGATNEKLFFGSGTQLSVL.

The chain is built from TRBV5-1 and TRBJ2-5; D possibly matches TRBD1 or TRBD2 (5 bases each). The CDR3 spans 13 residues. V lost 4 bases and J lost 4, with 11 bases in between. Germline V gives CDR1 SGHRS, CDR2 YFSETQ. DNA of the CDR3: TGCGCCAGCAGCCGTGGGGACCCAGAGACCCAGTACTTC. Amino acids: CASSRGDPETQYF.

Ten or more counts support this clonotype. The V call is TRBV30, the J call TRBJ1-2; tentatively, D is TRBD1 (5 bases). This CDR3 spans 13 amino acids. The V end lost 8 bases, the J end lost 8 bases, and 21 bases lay between the germline ends. The germline CDR1 and CDR2 sequences are GTSNPN and SVGIG (reference sequence). The CDR3 DNA sequence: TGTGCCCTTGCAGAGGGGCTTGCGGGAGGCTACACCTTC. Protein product: CALAEGLAGGYTF.

In this sample, this clonotype turned up many times. This sequence joins TRBV11-2 and TRBJ2-5; no clear D gene. Germline CDR1 SGHAT, CDR2 FQNNGV. V was trimmed by 3 bases and J by 13 bases, leaving 12 bases between them. CDR3 length: 11 residues. DNA of the CDR3: TGTGCCAGCAGCTTGGGGAACGATGGGTACTTC. It encodes CASSLGNDGYF. The full variable domain, completed using reference TRBV11-2 and TRBJ2-5, is EAGVAQSPRYKIIEKRQSVAFWCNPISGHATLYWYQQILGQGPKLLIQFQNNGVVDDSQLPKDRFSAERLKGVDSTLKIQPAKLEDSAVYLCASSLGNDGYFGPGTRLLVL.